These 21 T cell receptor beta chains were all obtained from the same sample, sequenced in a study of cytomegalovirus exposure and HLA in healthy donors. Both 60 Vbeta primers and 13 Jbeta primers went into the PCR. Libraries were prepared by immunoSEQ multiplex PCR; TCRdb keeps only in-frame clonotypes and omits some of them. The sample includes some 120,000 clones, around four fifths seen only once; the top ten take 5% to 6.5%. The specimen sequenced was PBMCs. The receptors originated from a man in his thirties or forties in good health and CMV-seronegative.

The rearrangement uses TRBV5-1 and TRBJ2-7, with TRBD1 identical over 7 bases. Germline lookup yields CDR1 SGHRS and CDR2 YFSETQ. The CDR3 extends over 14 amino acids. The ends lost 3 bases at V and 0 bases at J; junction bases unmatched: 3. In nucleotides, the CDR3 is TGCGCCAGCAGCTCGGGACAGCTCTCCTACGAGCAGTACTTC. Translated, it gives CASSSGQLSYEQYF.

The chain carries TRBV6-5 and TRBJ1-1; D call uncertain. V was shortened by 6 bases and J by 0 bases, with 14 bases between the two germline ends. Looked up from germline, CDR1 is MNHEY and CDR2 is SVGAGI. The CDR3 is 15 residues long. CDR3 sequence: CASRPGRGMNTEAFF. CDR3 nucleotides: TGTGCCAGCAGGCCGGGAAGAGGGATGAACACTGAAGCTTTCTTT.

The genes are TRBV6-4 and TRBJ2-1, with TRBD1 matching 11 bases. Germline V gene data show CDR1 as MRHNA and CDR2 as SNTAGT. Losses at the gene ends were 3 bases for V and 3 bases for J; bases not matched to a gene: 4. The CDR3 contains 16 residues. The DNA for the CDR3 is TGTGCCAGCAGTGAAGAGGACAGGGGGCTCTACAATGAGCAGTTCTTC. This gives the protein CASSEEDRGLYNEQFF.

This clone has a handful of counts. One end of the junction varies from germline; a read error may be responsible. The genes are TRBV7-9 and TRBJ2-5; D is undetermined. CDR3 length equals 12 residues. CDR1 SEHNR and CDR2 FQNEAQ come from the germline V gene (reference sequence). The CDR3 loop is CASSLSATTNDF. CDR3 bases: TGTGCCAGCAGCTTGTCGGCGACGACAAACGACTTC.

A few counts support this clone. The chain carries TRBV28 and TRBJ2-7, with 7 bases fitting TRBD2. Trimming at V came to 2 bases and at J to 2 bases, leaving 6 bases not matched to a gene. This CDR3 contains 15 residues. The germline CDR1 and CDR2 sequences are MDHEN and SYDVKM. In DNA form, the CDR3 reads TGTGCCAGCAGTTTAGTAGTGGCGGGAGCCTACGAGCAGTACTTC. Translated, it gives CASSLVVAGAYEQYF.

The chain has TRBV20-1 and TRBJ1-2; D is ambiguous. This CDR3 contains 10 residues. CDR1 is DFQATT and CDR2 is SNEGSKA in the germline V gene (reference sequence). The CDR3 is CSGSRYGYTF. CDR3 nucleotide sequence: TGCAGCGGGAGTCGGTATGGCTACACCTTC.

The rearrangement links TRBV6-1 to TRBJ2-1, with D possibly matching TRBD2 (7 bases). V gave up 1 base and J gave up 0 bases, with 16 bases separating them. The CDR3 is 18 amino acids. Germline V lookup: CDR1 MNHNS, CDR2 SASEGT. DNA for the CDR3: TGTGCCAGCAGTGAAGAGGCGGGGGCGGGAAGCTCCTACAATGAGCAGTTCTTC. The encoded protein is CASSEEAGAGSSYNEQFF.

The gene calls are TRBV28 and TRBJ1-1; 9 nucleotides align to TRBD1. With 2 bases clipped from V and 0 bases from J, the junction kept 7 bases outside the gene matches. Germline values: CDR1 MDHEN, CDR2 SYDVKM. This CDR3 has 17 amino acids. The CDR3 loop reads CASSLPRDRVLNTEAFF. CDR3 bases: TGTGCCAGCAGTTTACCCCGGGACAGGGTCCTGAACACTGAAGCTTTCTTT.

This chain uses TRBV4-3 with TRBJ2-2, with D unclear. This CDR3 has 16 amino acids. The V and J ends lost 4 bases and 1 base respectively, with 13 bases between them. CDR1 is LGHNA and CDR2 is YSLEER in the germline V gene. The CDR3 loop is CASSRRSLLNTGELFF. The CDR3 DNA is TGCGCCAGCAGCCGTCGATCCTTACTGAACACCGGGGAGCTGTTTTTT.

The chain carries TRBV15 and TRBJ1-4; D call uncertain. The CDR3 is 16 residues long. Trimming removed 1 base at V and 0 bases at J, with 9 bases between. Germline CDR1 and CDR2: LNHNV and YYDKDF (reference sequence). DNA for the CDR3: TGTGCCACCAGCAGAGCCCCCCTAGCAACTAATGAAAAACTGTTTTTT. Amino acids: CATSRAPLATNEKLFF.

The chain combines TRBV19 with TRBJ1-2, with D unclear. CDR1 and CDR2 (germline): LNHDA, SQIVND (reference sequence). The V and J ends lost 2 bases and 3 bases respectively, with 7 bases between them. The CDR3 sequence is 13 residues long. CDR3 nucleotide sequence: TGTGCCAGTAGTATATTTCCAGACTATGGCTACACCTTC. Amino acid sequence: CASSIFPDYGYTF. Full variable domain (outside the CDR3, taken from reference TRBV19 and TRBJ1-2): DGGITQSPKYLFRKEGQNVTLSCEQNLNHDAMYWYRQDPGQGLRLIYYSQIVNDFQKGDIAEGYSVSREKKESFPLTVTSAQKNPTAFYLCASSIFPDYGYTFGSGTRLTVV.

This chain joins TRBV28 and TRBJ2-1; 11 nucleotides match TRBD2. Losses at the gene ends were 2 bases for V and 1 base for J; bases not matched to a gene: 10. CDR1 is MDHEN and CDR2 is SYDVKM in the germline V gene. The CDR3 has 19 amino acids. CDR3 protein: CASSLLAGGLRQSYNEQFF. CDR3 in DNA: TGTGCCAGCAGTTTACTAGCGGGGGGTCTAAGACAATCCTACAATGAGCAGTTCTTC.

The chain joins TRBV19 to TRBJ2-1; D is unclear. The CDR3 sequence is 15 residues long. Germline loops: CDR1 LNHDA, CDR2 SQIVND (reference sequence). Trimming took off 3 bases at V and 4 bases at J, with 13 bases between the two ends. The CDR3 reads CASSISTDSYNEQFF. The CDR3 DNA sequence: TGTGCCAGTAGTATTTCTACAGATTCATACAATGAGCAGTTCTTC.

The V call is TRBV5-8, the J call TRBJ1-3; D is ambiguous. V was trimmed by 2 bases and J by 3 bases, leaving 3 bases between them. Germline assignment: CDR1 SGHTS and CDR2 YDEGEE. The CDR3 length is 12 residues. The CDR3 DNA is TGTGCCAGCAGCTTATATGGAAACACCATATATTTT. This codes for CASSLYGNTIYF.

The V and J genes are TRBV11-2 and TRBJ2-7, with 7 bases that match TRBD2. Germline V gives CDR1 SGHAT, CDR2 FQNNGV. The CDR3 totals 19 residues. Trimming removed 4 bases from V and 1 base from J; junction bases left unmatched: 19. CDR3 loop: CASSSINVGGPGESYEQYF. CDR3 in DNA: TGTGCCAGCAGCTCCATAAACGTGGGAGGGCCAGGCGAATCCTACGAGCAGTACTTC.

This clone was observed a handful of times. The rearrangement links TRBV2 to TRBJ2-2, with TRBD1 matching 8 bases. The trim removed 7 bases at V and 7 bases at J, leaving 14 bases unmatched. CDR3 length: 16 residues. Germline CDR1 SNHLY, CDR2 FYNNEI. CDR3 coding DNA: TGTGCCAGCACCCTCGGGGCAGGGGGCCTTAGCGGGGAGCTGTTTTTT. This translates into CASTLGAGGLSGELFF.

This rearrangement joins TRBV19 to TRBJ1-2; 7 bases agree with TRBD1. Germline V gives CDR1 LNHDA, CDR2 SQIVND (reference sequence). The CDR3 consists of 13 residues. V shed 7 bases, J shed 2 bases, and the junction held 4 bases outside the gene matches. This CDR3 reads CASNPGQNYGYTF. The CDR3 DNA sequence: TGTGCCAGTAACCCGGGACAGAACTATGGCTACACCTTC.

The J gene is TRBJ2-1, the V gene TRBV6-6, with D tentatively TRBD1 (6 bases). V lost 10 bases to trimming and J lost 8 bases, with 18 bases between them. Germline V gene data show CDR1 as MNHNY and CDR2 as SVGAGI (reference sequence). There are 13 residues in the CDR3. The CDR3 DNA follows: TGTGCCACCAACAACAGGGAGTGGCATGAGCAGTTCTTC. This translates into CATNNREWHEQFF.

The genes are TRBV10-1 and TRBJ1-5; possibly TRBD1 for D (6 bases). Germline assignment: CDR1 WNHNN and CDR2 SYGVQD (reference sequence). The CDR3 loop spans 17 amino acids. Trimming left V 0 bases short and J 1 base short, with 13 bases between. CDR3 region: CASSESIQDRSNQPQHF. CDR3 sequence (DNA): TGCGCCAGCAGTGAGTCGATACAGGACAGAAGCAATCAGCCCCAGCATTTT.

V and J are TRBV5-1 and TRBJ2-7, with 12 bases lining up with TRBD2. From germline, CDR1 is SGHRS and CDR2 YFSETQ. V shed 6 bases, J shed 0 bases, and the junction held 13 bases outside the gene matches. This CDR3 comprises 18 residues. The CDR3 nucleotides read TGCGCCAGCAAAAAAAGGACTAGCGGGGATCAGAGCTCCTACGAGCAGTACTTC. Amino acid sequence: CASKKRTSGDQSSYEQYF.

In DNA form, the CDR3 reads TGTGCCAGCAGCCCTAAAAGGGGGCAGAGCTCTGGGGCCAACGTCCTGACTTTC. As protein: CASSPKRGQSSGANVLTF. This chain connects TRBV28 to TRBJ2-6; 7 positions match TRBD1. The CDR3 runs to 18 residues. Germline CDR1 and CDR2: MDHEN and SYDVKM. The V and J ends lost 6 bases and 0 bases, in that order; junction bases with no gene match: 11. The full variable domain, completed using reference TRBV28 and TRBJ2-6, is DVKVTQSSRYLVKRTGEKVFLECVQDMDHENMFWYRQDPGLGLRLIYFSYDVKMKEKGDIPEGYSVSREKKERFSLILESASTNQTSMYLCASSPKRGQSSGANVLTFGAGSRLTVL.